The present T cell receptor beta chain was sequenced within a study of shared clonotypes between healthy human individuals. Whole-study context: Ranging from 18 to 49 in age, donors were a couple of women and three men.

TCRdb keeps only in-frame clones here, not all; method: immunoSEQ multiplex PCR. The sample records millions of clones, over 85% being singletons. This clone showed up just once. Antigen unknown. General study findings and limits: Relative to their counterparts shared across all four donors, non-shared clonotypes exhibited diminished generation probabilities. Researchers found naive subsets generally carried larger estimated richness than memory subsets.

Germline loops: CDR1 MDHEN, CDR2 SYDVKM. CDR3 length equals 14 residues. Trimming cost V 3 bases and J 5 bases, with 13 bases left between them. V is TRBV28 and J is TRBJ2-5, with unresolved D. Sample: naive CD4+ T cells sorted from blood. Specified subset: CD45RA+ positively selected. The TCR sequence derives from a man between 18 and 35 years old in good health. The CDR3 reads CASSFRWEEETQYF. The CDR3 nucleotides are TGTGCCAGCAGTTTTCGGTGGGAAGAGGAGACCCAGTACTTC.